This T cell receptor (beta chain) came from a study of tumor-infiltrating lymphocytes in primary liver carcinoma. Germline DNA was also extracted, and blood RNA was taken from unsorted whole blood. Study-level results: Tumor region pairs outstripped tumor-adjacent and tumor-blood pairs in overlap.

The CDR3 length is 15 residues. Trimming left V 8 bases short and J 4 bases short, with 20 bases between. Looked up from germline, CDR1 is MDHEN and CDR2 is SYDVKM. In the case of this clonotype: What it binds is unknown.

With 500 ng total RNA as template and a constant-region primer, TCR beta cDNA was made. Libraries covering TCR beta were generated through three nested multiplex PCR rounds (using a slightly modified ARM-PCR). Amplification in the first two PCR rounds was performed using TRBV1-TRBV30 forward primers and a C-beta reverse primer for 10 cycles each. A single record per CDR3 protein comes from TCRdb applying MiXCR to the multiplex PCR reads. The data show 150,000 to 200,000 distinct CDR3 sequences, roughly 61% seen once. What was sequenced was peripheral blood. This TCR was recovered from a woman aged 55-70 years with primary liver carcinoma and hepatitis B virus infection. V and J are TRBV28 and TRBJ2-5; tentatively, D is TRBD1 (6 bases). In DNA, the CDR3 is TGTGCCAGCCCTCCCCGGGACAAACCCCCAGAGACCCAGTACTTC. Protein: CASPPRDKPPETQYF.